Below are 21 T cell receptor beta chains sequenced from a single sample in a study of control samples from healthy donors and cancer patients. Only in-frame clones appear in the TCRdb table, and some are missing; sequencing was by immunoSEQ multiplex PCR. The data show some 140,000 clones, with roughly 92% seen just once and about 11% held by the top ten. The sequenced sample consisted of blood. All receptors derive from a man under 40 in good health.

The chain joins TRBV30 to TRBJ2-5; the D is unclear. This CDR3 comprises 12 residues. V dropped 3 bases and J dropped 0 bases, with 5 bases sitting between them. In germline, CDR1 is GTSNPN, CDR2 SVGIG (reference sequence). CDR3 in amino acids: CAWRRNQETQYF. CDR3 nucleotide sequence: TGTGCCTGGAGGCGGAACCAAGAGACCCAGTACTTC.

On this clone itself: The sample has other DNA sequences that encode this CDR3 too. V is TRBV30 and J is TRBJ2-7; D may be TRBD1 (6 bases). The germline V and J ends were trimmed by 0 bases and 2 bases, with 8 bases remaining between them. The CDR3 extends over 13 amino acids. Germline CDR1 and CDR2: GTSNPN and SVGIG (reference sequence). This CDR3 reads CAWSVQGTYEQYF. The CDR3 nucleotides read TGTGCCTGGAGTGTACAGGGAACCTACGAGCAGTACTTC. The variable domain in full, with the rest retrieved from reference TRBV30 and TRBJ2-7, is SQTIHQWPATLVQPVGSPLSLECTVEGTSNPNLYWYRQAAGRGLQLLFYSVGIGQISSEVPQNLSASRPQDRQFILSSKKLLLSDSGFYLCAWSVQGTYEQYFGPGTRLTVT.

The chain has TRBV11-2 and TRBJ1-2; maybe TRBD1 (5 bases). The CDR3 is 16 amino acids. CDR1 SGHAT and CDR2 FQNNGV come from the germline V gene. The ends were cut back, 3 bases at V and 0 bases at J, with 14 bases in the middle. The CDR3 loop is CASSFEGTRSNYGYTF. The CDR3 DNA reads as TGTGCCAGCAGCTTTGAGGGGACTAGGTCTAACTATGGCTACACCTTC. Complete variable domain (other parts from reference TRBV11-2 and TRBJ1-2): EAGVAQSPRYKIIEKRQSVAFWCNPISGHATLYWYQQILGQGPKLLIQFQNNGVVDDSQLPKDRFSAERLKGVDSTLKIQPAKLEDSAVYLCASSFEGTRSNYGYTFGSGTRLTVV.

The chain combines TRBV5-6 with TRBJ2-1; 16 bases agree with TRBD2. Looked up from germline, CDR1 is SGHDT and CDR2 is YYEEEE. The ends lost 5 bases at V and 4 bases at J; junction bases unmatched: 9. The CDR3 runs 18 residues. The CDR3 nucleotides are TGTGCCAGCAGGCTGGGACTAGCGGGAGGGTCGTGGTACAATGAGCAGTTCTTC. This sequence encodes CASRLGLAGGSWYNEQFF.

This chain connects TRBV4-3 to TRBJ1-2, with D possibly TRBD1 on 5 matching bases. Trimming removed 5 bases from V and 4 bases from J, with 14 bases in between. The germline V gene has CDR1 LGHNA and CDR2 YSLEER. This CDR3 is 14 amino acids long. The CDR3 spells CASSSRGGGYGYTF. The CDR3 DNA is TGCGCCAGCAGCAGTCGCGGGGGAGGCTATGGCTACACCTTC.

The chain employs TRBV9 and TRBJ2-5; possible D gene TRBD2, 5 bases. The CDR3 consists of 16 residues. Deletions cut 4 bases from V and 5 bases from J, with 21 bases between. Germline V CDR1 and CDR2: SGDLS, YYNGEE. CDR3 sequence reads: CASSPGLARIVETQYF. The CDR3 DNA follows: TGTGCCAGCAGCCCGGGGTTGGCCAGGATTGTGGAGACCCAGTACTTC.

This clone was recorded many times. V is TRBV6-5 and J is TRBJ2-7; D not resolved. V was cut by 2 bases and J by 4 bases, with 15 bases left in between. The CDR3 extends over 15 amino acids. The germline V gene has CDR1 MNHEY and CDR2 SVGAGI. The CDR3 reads CASSYTRVLGYEQYF. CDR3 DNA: TGTGCCAGCAGTTACACGCGAGTCCTGGGTTACGAGCAGTACTTC.

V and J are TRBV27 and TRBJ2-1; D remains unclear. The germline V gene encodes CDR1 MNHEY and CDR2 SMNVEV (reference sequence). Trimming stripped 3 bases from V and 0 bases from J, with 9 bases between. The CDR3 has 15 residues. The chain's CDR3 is CASSLSRGSYNEQFF. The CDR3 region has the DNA TGTGCCAGCAGTTTGAGCCGAGGCTCCTACAATGAGCAGTTCTTC.

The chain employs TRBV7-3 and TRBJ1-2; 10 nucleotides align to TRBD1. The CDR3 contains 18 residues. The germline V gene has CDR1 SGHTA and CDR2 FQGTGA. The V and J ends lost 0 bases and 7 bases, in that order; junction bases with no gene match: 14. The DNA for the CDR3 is TGTGCCAGCAGCTTAACGCCTAGGACAGGGGGATCTAGTGGTGGCTACACCTTC. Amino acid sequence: CASSLTPRTGGSSGGYTF.

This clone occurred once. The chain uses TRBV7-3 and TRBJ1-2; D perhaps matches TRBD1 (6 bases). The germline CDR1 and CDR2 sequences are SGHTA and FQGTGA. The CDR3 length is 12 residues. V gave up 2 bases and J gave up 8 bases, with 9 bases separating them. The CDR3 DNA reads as TGTGCCAGCAGCTTAGAGGGGGAAGGCTACACCTTC. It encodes CASSLEGEGYTF.

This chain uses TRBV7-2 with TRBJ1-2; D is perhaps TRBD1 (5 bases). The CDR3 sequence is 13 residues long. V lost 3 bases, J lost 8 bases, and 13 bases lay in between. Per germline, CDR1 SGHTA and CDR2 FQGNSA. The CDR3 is CASSFVGAKGYTF. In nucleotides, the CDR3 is TGTGCCAGCAGCTTCGTTGGGGCGAAAGGCTACACCTTC.

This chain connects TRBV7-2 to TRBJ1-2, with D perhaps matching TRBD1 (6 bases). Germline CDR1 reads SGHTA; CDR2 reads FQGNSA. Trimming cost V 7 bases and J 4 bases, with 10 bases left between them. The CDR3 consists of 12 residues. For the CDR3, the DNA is TGTGCCAGCACCCAACAGGGCTATGGCTACACCTTC. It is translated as CASTQQGYGYTF.

The CDR3 nucleotides are TGTGCCACCATGCGGGGCGGGAGTTCCTACGAGCAGTACTTC. Translated: CATMRGGSSYEQYF. The gene calls are TRBV7-2 and TRBJ2-7; 7 bases line up with TRBD2. V shed 10 bases and J 1 base; nucleotides not matched to a gene: 10. This CDR3 spans 14 amino acids. The germline gives CDR1 SGHTA, CDR2 FQGNSA. Combining the CDR3 with reference TRBV7-2 and TRBJ2-7 gives the whole variable domain GAGVSQSPSNKVTEKGKDVELRCDPISGHTALYWYRQSLGQGLEFLIYFQGNSAPDKSGLPSDRFSAERTGGSVSTLTIQRTQQEDSAVYLCATMRGGSSYEQYFGPGTRLTVT.

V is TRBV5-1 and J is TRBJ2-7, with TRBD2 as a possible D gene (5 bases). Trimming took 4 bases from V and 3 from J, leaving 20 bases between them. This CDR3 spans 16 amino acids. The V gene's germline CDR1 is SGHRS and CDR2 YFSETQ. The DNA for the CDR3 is TGCGCCAGCAGCCAAACCTTTGTGGGAGATGTCTACGAGCAGTACTTC. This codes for CASSQTFVGDVYEQYF.

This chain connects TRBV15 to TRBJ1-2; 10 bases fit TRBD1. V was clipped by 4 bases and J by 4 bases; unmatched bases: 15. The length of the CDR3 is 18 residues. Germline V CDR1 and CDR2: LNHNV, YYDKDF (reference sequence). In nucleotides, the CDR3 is TGTGCCACCAGCAAAGTTCCAAATTCGGGACAGGGGACCTATGGCTACACCTTC. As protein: CATSKVPNSGQGTYGYTF.

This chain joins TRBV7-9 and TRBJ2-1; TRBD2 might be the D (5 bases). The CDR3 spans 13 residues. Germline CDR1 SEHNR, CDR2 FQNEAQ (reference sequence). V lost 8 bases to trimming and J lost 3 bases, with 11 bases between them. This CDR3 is CASGLRDYNEQFF. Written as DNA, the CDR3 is TGTGCCAGCGGCCTGAGGGACTACAATGAGCAGTTCTTC.

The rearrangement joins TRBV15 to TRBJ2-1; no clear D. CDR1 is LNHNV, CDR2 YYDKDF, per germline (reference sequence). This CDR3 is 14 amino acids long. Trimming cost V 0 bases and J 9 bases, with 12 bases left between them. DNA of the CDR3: TGTGCCACCAGCAGAGATTTTGCTGGGCGTGAGCAGTTCTTC. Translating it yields CATSRDFAGREQFF.

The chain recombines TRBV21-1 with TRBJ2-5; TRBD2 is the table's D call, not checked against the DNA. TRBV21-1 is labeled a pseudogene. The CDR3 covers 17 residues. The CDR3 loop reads CASSPRRFAPAQETQYF. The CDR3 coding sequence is TGTGCCAGCAGCCCCCGTCGGTTTGCGCCCGCACAAGAGACCCAGTACTTC.

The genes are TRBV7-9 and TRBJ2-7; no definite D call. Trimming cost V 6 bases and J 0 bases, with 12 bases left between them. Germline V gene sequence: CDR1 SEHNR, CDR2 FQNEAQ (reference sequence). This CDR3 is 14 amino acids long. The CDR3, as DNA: TGTGCCAGCAGAGACGGGCTGAGCTCCTACGAGCAGTACTTC. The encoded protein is CASRDGLSSYEQYF.

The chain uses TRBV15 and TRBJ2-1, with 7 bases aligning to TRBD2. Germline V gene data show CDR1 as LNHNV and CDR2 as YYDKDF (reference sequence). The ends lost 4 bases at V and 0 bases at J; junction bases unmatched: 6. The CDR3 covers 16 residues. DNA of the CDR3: TGTGCCACCAGCAAACTACTAGCGCGCTCCTACAATGAGCAGTTCTTC. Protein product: CATSKLLARSYNEQFF.

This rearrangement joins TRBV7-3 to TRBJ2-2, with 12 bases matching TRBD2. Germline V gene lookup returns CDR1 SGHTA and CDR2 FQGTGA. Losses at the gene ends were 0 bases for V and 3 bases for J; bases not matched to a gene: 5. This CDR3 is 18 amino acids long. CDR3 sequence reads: CASSLTTSGRVDTGELFF. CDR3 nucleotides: TGTGCCAGCAGCTTAACGACTAGCGGGAGAGTCGACACCGGGGAGCTGTTTTTT.